This T cell receptor (beta chain) was sequenced during a study of T cell repertoires in cytomegalovirus infection. As for this clonotype: Its antigen is not identified.

From the reads, TCRdb called clonotypes with MiXCR, one entry per CDR3 protein. The repertoire holds nearly 450,000 distinct CDR3 sequences, with about 33% as singletons. Study-wide findings and caveats: The response measured ex vivo was dominated by TCR beta clonotypes (HLA-C-restricted and CMV-specific).

The CDR3 is 16 amino acids. V was shortened by 0 bases and J by 5 bases, with 19 bases between the two germline ends. CDR1 and CDR2 from the germline V gene are DFQATT and SNEGSKA (reference sequence). The source material was PBMCs. The TCR was taken from a human donor in good health (CMV status not recorded). Some clones in this sample may be carry-over from other donors' samples. The chain is built from TRBV20-1 and TRBJ1-2; D unresolved. This chain's CDR3 is CSARDLFVLKGYGYTF. The CDR3 DNA reads as TGCAGTGCTAGAGATCTATTTGTTTTGAAAGGATATGGCTACACCTTC.